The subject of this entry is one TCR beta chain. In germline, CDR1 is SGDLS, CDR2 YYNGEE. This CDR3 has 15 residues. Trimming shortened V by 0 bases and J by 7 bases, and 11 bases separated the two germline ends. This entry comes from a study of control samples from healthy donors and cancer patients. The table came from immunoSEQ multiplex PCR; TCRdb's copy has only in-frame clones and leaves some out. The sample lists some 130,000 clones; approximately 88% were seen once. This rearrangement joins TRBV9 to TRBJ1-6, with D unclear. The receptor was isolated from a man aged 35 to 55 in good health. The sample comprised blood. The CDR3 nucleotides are TGTGCCAGCAGCGTAGGCGGCAGATTAAATTCACCCCTCCACTTT. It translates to CASSVGGRLNSPLHF.